Listed here are 6 T cell receptor beta chains from one sample, sequenced in a study of T cell responses to AZD1222 COVID-19 vaccine (dated by TCRdb to about 2021). The library came from the immunoSEQ multiplex PCR assay. TCRdb's version of the immuneACCESS table is confined to in-frame rearrangements and falls short of the full clone set. An unresolved V gene accounts for under half of the shortfall where checked; the remainder is of unknown origin. This sample lists 150,000 to 200,000 clones; about nine tenths were detected once. Jointly, the top ten make up 1.9% of the sample. The sample's time point label, decoded: baseline before first vaccination. Sequenced material: peripheral blood, taken on day 0 of AZD1222 vaccination. These receptors came from an adult in good health.

This chain links TRBV10-3 with TRBJ1-5, with D unclear. V dropped 2 bases and J dropped 5 bases, with 4 bases sitting between them. CDR1 is ENHRY and CDR2 is SYGVKD in the germline V gene. The CDR3 length is 12 residues. The CDR3 sequence: CAISESYQPQHF. CDR3 in DNA: TGTGCCATCAGTGAGAGCTATCAGCCCCAGCATTTT.

The V call is TRBV5-1, the J call TRBJ1-1; D remains unclear. CDR3 length: 14 amino acids. CDR1 SGHRS and CDR2 YFSETQ come from the germline V gene. The V and J ends lost 5 bases and 0 bases respectively, with 11 bases between them. CDR3 bases: TGCGCCAGCAGGGGTGACCGAATGAACACTGAAGCTTTCTTT. It codes for CASRGDRMNTEAFF.

This sequence joins TRBV6-1 and TRBJ2-3; no clear D. The germline V and J ends were trimmed by 4 bases and 2 bases, with 16 bases remaining between them. Germline V lookup: CDR1 MNHNS, CDR2 SASEGT. This CDR3 contains 16 residues. CDR3 sequence: CASSALSATSTDTQYF. CDR3 in DNA: TGTGCCAGCAGTGCTTTAAGCGCGACATCCACAGATACGCAGTATTTT.

The chain is built from TRBV10-3 and TRBJ2-1; no firm D call. CDR1 ENHRY and CDR2 SYGVKD come from the germline V gene. CDR3 length equals 12 residues. Between the trimmed V and J ends, which lost 0 bases and 7 bases, there was a span of 4 bases. The DNA for the CDR3 is TGTGCCATCAGTGAGTCGAGAAATGAGCAGTTCTTC. Translated: CAISESRNEQFF.

The V gene is TRBV28, the J gene TRBJ2-7; a possible D gene is TRBD1 (7 bases). The CDR3 length is 14 residues. CDR1 and CDR2 (germline): MDHEN, SYDVKM. Trimming took off 5 bases at V and 3 bases at J, with 14 bases between the two ends. The CDR3 DNA reads as TGTGCCAGCAGTGGGTGGCAGGGGGGCTACGAGCAGTACTTC. Residues: CASSGWQGGYEQYF.

The rearrangement links TRBV9 to TRBJ1-2; TRBD1 is a possible D gene (5 bases). The V end lost 0 bases, the J end lost 6 bases, and 24 bases lay between the germline ends. The germline V gene has CDR1 SGDLS and CDR2 YYNGEE. The CDR3 spans 18 residues. CDR3 protein: CASSVAFSGYLGDDGYTF. CDR3 coding DNA: TGTGCCAGCAGCGTAGCCTTTTCAGGGTATTTGGGGGACGATGGCTACACCTTC.